This note documents a single T cell receptor (beta chain) sequence. Its antigen is not known. V was shortened by 5 bases and J by 5 bases, with 12 bases between the two germline ends. Germline V gene lookup returns CDR1 SGHTA and CDR2 FQGNSA. The CDR3 totals 13 residues. This entry belongs to a study of cytomegalovirus exposure and HLA in healthy donors. Study findings and constraints: Most likely, a cluster of highly shared sequence variants arose as a sequencing artifact. Approximately 17,000 TCR beta sequences were associated with HLA alleles at 0.05 false discovery rate in a later analysis. As confirmed in vitro, a few CMV-associated chains were specific for CMV antigens.

In the PCR, 60 Vbeta and 13 Jbeta primers were used. The assay was immunoSEQ multiplex PCR, and TCRdb's table has in-frame clones only and misses some. The repertoire holds about 65,000 clones, 60% to 80% seen once, with 2.8% in the top ten. The TCR was taken from a man aged 30 to 39 in good health and CMV-seronegative. This rearrangement joins TRBV7-2 to TRBJ1-1, with D possibly being TRBD1 (5 bases). The specimen was PBMCs. The CDR3 DNA sequence: TGTGCCAGCAGCCCCGCCAGGGCAACTGAAGCTTTCTTT. Translated, it gives CASSPARATEAFF.